Listed here are 5 T cell receptor beta chains from one sample, sequenced in a study of Ad26.COV2.S vaccination and SARS-CoV-2 variants. Profiled with immunoSEQ multiplex PCR; TCRdb holds only in-frame clones, not every one. The sample shows about 370,000 clones, 75% to 90% of them seen only once. Treatment denoted: around 19 received Ad26.COV2.S at low or high dose, single or two shots; about 5 received placebo; per-sample allocation not given. Material that was analyzed had been drawn on day 63 after the first vaccine or placebo injection. The sequencing here drew on peripheral blood, taken in a trial of Ad26.COV2.S vaccine versus placebo. The receptors shown here come from a person between 18 and 65 years old who received the Ad26.COV2.S COVID-19 vaccine or a placebo.

This clone was seen a single time. The rearrangement uses TRBV15 and TRBJ1-1; TRBD1 is a possible D gene (5 bases). V lost 3 bases and J lost 0, with 5 bases in between. Germline values: CDR1 LNHNV, CDR2 YYDKDF (reference sequence). The CDR3 is made up of 13 amino acids. The CDR3 is CATSRTVNTEAFF. As DNA, the CDR3 is TGTGCCACCAGCAGGACAGTGAACACTGAAGCTTTCTTT.

This clone was observed a single time. V is TRBV2 and J is TRBJ1-5; D possibly corresponds to TRBD1 (5 bases). This CDR3 comprises 13 residues. Trimming took off 4 bases at V and 11 bases at J, with 15 bases between the two ends. Germline V gene lookup returns CDR1 SNHLY and CDR2 FYNNEI. The CDR3 is CASSGGREWTQHF. CDR3 nucleotides: TGTGCCAGCAGTGGTGGCAGGGAGTGGACCCAGCATTTT.

The count of this clone is one. The rearrangement links TRBV7-8 to TRBJ1-2, with 7 bases lining up with TRBD1. Germline values: CDR1 SGHVS, CDR2 FQNEAQ. The CDR3 loop spans 13 amino acids. V dropped 4 bases and J dropped 6; count of bases not matched to a gene: 5. DNA of the CDR3: TGTGCCAGCAGCTCCTCCGGGACAGATGGCTACACCTTC. Amino acid sequence: CASSSSGTDGYTF.

V and J are TRBV7-3 and TRBJ2-3; 11 bases are a match to TRBD2. The CDR3 is 15 residues long. In germline, CDR1 is SGHTA, CDR2 FQGTGA. The ends lost 1 base at V and 5 bases at J; junction bases unmatched: 2. For the CDR3, the DNA is TGTGCCAGCAGCTTAAAACTAGCGGGGGTAGATACGCAGTATTTT. This encodes CASSLKLAGVDTQYF.

This chain uses TRBV30 with TRBJ2-7; possible D gene TRBD2, 8 bases. Trimming removed 0 bases from V and 5 bases from J, with 35 bases in between. The CDR3 spans 21 residues. Germline V gene lookup returns CDR1 GTSNPN and CDR2 SVGIG (reference sequence). Here the CDR3 reads CAWSVHGTVSGTRGMTDEQYF. The CDR3, as DNA: TGTGCCTGGAGTGTTCATGGGACAGTAAGTGGGACTAGAGGGATGACTGACGAGCAGTACTTC.